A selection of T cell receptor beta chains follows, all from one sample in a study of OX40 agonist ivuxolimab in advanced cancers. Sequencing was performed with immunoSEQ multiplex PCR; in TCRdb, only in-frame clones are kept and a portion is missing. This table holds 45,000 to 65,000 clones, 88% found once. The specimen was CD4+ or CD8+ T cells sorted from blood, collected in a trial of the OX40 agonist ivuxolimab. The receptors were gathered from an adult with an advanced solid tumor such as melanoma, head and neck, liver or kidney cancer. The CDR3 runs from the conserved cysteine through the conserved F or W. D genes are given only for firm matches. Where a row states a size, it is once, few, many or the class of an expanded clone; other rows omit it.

CDR3: CASLARDHVRGYTF
size: once
V: TRBV28
D: .

CDR3: CASTSLYGTIYNEQFF
size: .
V: TRBV28
D: TRBD2

CDR3: CASSPRGTSTRETQYF
size: .
V: TRBV5-8
D: .

CDR3: CASSFQGQGRAGYTF
size: .
V: TRBV28
D: TRBD1

CDR3: CASGQYYNEQFF
size: .
V: TRBV6-1
D: .

CDR3: CASSLWASGRDTQYF
size: .
V: TRBV5-6
D: TRBD2

CDR3: CASSPPANYGYTF
size: .
V: TRBV18
D: .

CDR3: CASSWGTAVSSSYEQYF
size: .
V: TRBV5-1
D: TRBD1

CDR3: CASSSGQGTTNEKLFF
size: .
V: TRBV11-2
D: TRBD1

CDR3: CASVPARNTEAFF
size: .
V: TRBV19
D: .

CDR3: CASSRTGSRPGELFF
size: .
V: TRBV4-1
D: .

CDR3: CASSLEGGEKLFF
size: .
V: TRBV5-1
D: .

CDR3: CASSPSATPRNSNQPQHF
size: .
V: TRBV7-2
D: .

CDR3: CALNRDGDTEAFF
size: .
V: TRBV30
D: .

CDR3: CASLGHNNEQFF
size: .
V: TRBV28
D: .